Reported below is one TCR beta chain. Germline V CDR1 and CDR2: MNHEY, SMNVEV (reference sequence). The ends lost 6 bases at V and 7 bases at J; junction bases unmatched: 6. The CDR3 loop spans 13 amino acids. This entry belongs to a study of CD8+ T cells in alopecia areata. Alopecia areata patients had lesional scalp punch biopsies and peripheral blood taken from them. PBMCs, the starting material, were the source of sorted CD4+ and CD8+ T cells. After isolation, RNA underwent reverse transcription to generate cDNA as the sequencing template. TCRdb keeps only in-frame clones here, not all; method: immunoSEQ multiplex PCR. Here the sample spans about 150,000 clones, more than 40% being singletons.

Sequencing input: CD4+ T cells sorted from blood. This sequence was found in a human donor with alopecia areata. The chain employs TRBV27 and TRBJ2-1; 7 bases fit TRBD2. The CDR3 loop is CASRRTRLNEQFF. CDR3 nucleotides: TGTGCCAGCAGACGGACTAGACTTAATGAGCAGTTCTTC.